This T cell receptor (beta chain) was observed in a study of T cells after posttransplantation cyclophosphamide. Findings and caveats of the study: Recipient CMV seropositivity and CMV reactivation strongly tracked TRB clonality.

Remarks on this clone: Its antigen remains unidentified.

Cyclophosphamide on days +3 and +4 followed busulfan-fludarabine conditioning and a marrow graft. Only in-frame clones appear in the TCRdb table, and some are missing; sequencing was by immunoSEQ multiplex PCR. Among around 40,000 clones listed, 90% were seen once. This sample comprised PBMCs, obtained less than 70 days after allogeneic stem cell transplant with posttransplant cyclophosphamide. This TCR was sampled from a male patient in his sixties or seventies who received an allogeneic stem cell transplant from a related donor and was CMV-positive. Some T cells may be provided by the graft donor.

As DNA, the CDR3 is TGCGCCAGCAGCCGACAGGGGGCTAACTATGGCTACACCTTC. Translating gives CASSRQGANYGYTF. The rearrangement links TRBV10-2 to TRBJ1-2; TRBD1 matches 9 bases. This CDR3 has 14 residues. Germline V gives CDR1 WSHSY, CDR2 SAAADI. Trimming took 6 bases from V and 0 from J; bases not matched to a gene: 2.